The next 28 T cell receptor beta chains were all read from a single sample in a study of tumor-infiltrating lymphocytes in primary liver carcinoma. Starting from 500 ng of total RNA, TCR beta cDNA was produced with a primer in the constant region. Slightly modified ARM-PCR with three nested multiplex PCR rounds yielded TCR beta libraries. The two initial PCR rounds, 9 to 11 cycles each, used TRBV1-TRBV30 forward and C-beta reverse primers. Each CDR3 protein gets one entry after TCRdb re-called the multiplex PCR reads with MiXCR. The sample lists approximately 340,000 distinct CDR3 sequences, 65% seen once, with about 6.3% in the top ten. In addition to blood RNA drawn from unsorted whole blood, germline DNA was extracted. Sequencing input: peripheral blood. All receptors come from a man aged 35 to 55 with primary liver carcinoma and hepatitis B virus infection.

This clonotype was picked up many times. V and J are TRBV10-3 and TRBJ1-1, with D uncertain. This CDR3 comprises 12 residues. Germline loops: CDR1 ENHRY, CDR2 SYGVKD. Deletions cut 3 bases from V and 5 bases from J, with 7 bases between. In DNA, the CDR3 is TGTGCCATCAGTGAAGGACGGACTGAAGCTTTCTTT. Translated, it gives CAISEGRTEAFF.

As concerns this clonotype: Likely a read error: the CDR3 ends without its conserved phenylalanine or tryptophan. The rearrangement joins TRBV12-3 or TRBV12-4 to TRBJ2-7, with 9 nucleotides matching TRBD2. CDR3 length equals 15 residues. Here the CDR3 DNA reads TGTGTCAGCAGTTTAAGTAGCGGGGGCTCCTACGAGCAGTACTTA. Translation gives CVSSLSSGGSYEQYL.

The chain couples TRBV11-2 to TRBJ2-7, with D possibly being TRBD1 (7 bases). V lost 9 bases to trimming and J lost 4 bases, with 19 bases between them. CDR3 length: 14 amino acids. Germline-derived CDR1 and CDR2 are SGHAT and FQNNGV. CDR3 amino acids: CASSHGTAGYEQYF. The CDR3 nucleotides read TGTGCCAGTAGCCACGGGACAGCGGGTTACGAGCAGTACTTC.

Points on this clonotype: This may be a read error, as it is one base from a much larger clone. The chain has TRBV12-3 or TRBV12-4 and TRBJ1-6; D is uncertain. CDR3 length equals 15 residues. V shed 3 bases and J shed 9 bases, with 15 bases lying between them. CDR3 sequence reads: CASSLLDMEGSPLHF. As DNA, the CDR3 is TGTGCCAGCAGTTTGCTCGACATGGAGGGTTCACCCCTCCACTTT.

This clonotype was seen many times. CDR3 in amino acids: CASSRPPDFKQYF. CDR3 nucleotide sequence: TGTGCCAGCAGCCGACCCCCTGACTTTAAGCAGTACTTC. The V and J genes are TRBV11-2 and TRBJ2-7; D gene ambiguous. Trimming took off 5 bases at V and 8 bases at J, with 16 bases between the two ends. From germline, CDR1 is SGHAT and CDR2 FQNNGV. This CDR3 spans 13 amino acids.

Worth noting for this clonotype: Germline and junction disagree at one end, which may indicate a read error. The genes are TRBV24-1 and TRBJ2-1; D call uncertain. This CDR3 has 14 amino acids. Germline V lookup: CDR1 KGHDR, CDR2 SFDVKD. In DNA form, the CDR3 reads TGTGCCACCAGTGATTTGGGCATCCCTGATGAGCACTTCTTC. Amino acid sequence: CATSDLGIPDEHFF.

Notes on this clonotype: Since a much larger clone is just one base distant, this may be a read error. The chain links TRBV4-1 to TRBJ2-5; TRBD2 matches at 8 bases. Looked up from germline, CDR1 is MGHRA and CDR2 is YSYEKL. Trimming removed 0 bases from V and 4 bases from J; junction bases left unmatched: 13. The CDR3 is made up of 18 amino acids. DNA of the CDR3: TGCGCCAGCAGCCAAGATCAAGAAGCGGGGGCCGACCGAGAGACCCAGTACTTC. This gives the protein CASSQDQEAGADRETQYF.

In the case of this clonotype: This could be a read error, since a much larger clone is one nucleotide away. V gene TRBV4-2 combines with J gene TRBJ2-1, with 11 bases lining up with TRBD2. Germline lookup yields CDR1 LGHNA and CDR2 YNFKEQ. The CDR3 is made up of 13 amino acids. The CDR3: CGSSPQASGGTSF. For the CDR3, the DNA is TGTGGCAGCAGCCCGCAAGCTAGCGGGGGGACCTCTTTC.

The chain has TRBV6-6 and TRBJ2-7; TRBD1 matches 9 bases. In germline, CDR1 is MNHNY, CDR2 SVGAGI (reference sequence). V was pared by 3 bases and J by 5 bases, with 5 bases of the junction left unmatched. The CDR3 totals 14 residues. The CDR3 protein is CASSYWDRVDEQYF. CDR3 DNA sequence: TGTGCCAGCAGTTATTGGGACAGGGTGGACGAGCAGTACTTC.

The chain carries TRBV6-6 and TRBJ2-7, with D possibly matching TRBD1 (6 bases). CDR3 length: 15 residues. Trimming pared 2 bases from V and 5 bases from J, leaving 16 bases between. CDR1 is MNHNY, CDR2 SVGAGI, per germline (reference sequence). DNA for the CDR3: TGTGCCAGCAGTTACAGCCGGGACATCGACCACGAGCAGTACTTC. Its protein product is CASSYSRDIDHEQYF.

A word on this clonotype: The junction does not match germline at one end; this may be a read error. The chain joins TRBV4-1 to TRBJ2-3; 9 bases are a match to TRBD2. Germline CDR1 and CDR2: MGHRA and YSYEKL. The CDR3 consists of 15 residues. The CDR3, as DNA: TGCGCCAGCAGCAGCAAAGCGGGAGGTACAGATATGCAGTATTTT. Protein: CASSSKAGGTDMQYF.

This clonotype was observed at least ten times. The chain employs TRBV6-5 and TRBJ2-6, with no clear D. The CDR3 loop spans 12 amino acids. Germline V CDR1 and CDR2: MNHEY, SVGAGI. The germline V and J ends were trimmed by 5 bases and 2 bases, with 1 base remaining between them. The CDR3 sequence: CASSPGANVLTF. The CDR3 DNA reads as TGTGCCAGCAGTCCTGGGGCCAACGTCCTGACTTTC.

CDR3 bases: TGTGCCAGCAGCAGAGGGCCCGGGACTGAACAGTTCTTC. Protein sequence: CASSRGPGTEQFF. The chain combines TRBV11-2 with TRBJ2-1, with D maybe TRBD2 (6 bases). CDR3 length: 13 residues. V was cut by 5 bases and J by 13 bases, with 18 bases left in between. Germline-derived CDR1 and CDR2 are SGHAT and FQNNGV. Full variable domain (missing parts from reference TRBV11-2 and TRBJ2-1): EAGVAQSPRYKIIEKRQSVAFWCNPISGHATLYWYQQILGQGPKLLIQFQNNGVVDDSQLPKDRFSAERLKGVDSTLKIQPAKLEDSAVYLCASSRGPGTEQFFGPGTRLTVL.

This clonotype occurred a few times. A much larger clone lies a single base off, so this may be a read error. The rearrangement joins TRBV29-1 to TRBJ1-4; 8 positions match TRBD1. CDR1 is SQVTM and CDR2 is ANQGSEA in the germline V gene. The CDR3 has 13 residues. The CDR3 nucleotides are TGCAGCGTTACACAGGGGGGGGATGAAAAACTGCTTTTT. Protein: CSVTQGGDEKLLF.

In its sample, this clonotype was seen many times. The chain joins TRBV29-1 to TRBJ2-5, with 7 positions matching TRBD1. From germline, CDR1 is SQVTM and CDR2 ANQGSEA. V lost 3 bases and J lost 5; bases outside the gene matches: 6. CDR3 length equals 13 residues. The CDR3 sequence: CSVDRGSLETQYF. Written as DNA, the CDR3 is TGCAGCGTTGACAGGGGGAGTTTGGAGACCCAGTACTTC.

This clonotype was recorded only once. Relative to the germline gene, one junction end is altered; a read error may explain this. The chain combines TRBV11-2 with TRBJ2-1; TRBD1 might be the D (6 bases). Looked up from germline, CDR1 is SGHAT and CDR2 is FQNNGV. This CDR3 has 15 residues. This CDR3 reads CASSLDSFPYDEQFF. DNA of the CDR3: TGTGCCAGCAGCTTGGACAGTTTTCCCTACGATGAGCAGTTCTTT.

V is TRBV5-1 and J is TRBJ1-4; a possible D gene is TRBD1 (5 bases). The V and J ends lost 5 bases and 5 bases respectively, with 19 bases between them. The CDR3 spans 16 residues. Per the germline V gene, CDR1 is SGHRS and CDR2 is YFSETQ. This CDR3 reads CASRPNSGTANEKLFF. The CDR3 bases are TGCGCCAGCAGACCCAATTCCGGGACTGCCAATGAAAAACTGTTTTTT.

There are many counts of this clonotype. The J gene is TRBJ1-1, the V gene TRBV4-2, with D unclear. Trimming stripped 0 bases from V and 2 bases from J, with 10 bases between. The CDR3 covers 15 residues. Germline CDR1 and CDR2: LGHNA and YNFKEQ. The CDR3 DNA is TGTGCCAGCAGCCAAGATGAGGGCGTAAACACTGAAGCTTTCTTT. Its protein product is CASSQDEGVNTEAFF.

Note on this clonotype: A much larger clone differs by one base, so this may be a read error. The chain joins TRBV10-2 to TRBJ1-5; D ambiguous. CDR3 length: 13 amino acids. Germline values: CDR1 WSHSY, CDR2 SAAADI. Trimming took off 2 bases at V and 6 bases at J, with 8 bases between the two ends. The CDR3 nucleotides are TGCGCCAGCAGTGAGGAGGAAGGTCAGCCCCAGCATTTT. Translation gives CASSEEEGQPQHF.

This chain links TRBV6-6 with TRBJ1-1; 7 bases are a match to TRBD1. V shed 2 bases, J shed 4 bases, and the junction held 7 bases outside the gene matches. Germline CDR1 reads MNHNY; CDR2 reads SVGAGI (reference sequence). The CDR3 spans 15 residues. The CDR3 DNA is TGTGCCAGCAGTTACCTCGGCAGGGGGTCCACTGAAGCTTTCTTT. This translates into CASSYLGRGSTEAFF.

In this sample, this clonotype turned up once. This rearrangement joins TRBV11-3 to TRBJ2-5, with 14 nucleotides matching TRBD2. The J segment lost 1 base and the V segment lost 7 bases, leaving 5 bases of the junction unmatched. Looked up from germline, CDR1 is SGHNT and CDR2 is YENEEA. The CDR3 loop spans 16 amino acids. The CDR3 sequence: CASNLGLAGVQETQYF. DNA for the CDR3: TGTGCCAGCAACTTGGGACTAGCGGGGGTCCAAGAGACCCAGTACTTC.

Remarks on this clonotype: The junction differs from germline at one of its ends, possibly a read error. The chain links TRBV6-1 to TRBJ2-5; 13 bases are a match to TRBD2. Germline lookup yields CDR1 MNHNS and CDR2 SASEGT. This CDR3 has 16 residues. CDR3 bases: TGTACCAGCAGCGGGACTAGCGGGGCGAGTTTCGAGACCCAGTACTTC. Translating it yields CTSSGTSGASFETQYF.

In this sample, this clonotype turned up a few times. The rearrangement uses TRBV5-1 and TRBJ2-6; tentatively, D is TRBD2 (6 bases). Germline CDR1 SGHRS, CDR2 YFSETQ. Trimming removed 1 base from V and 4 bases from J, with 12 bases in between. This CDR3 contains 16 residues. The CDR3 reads CASSLTPSDGANVLTF. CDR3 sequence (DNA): TGCGCCAGCAGCTTGACCCCTAGCGACGGGGCCAACGTCCTGACTTTC. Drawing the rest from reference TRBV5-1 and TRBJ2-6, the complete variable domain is KAGVTQTPRYLIKTRGQQVTLSCSPISGHRSVSWYQQTPGQGLQFLFEYFSETQRNKGNFPGRFSGRQFSNSRSEMNVSTLELGDSALYLCASSLTPSDGANVLTFGAGSRLTVL.

Written as DNA, the CDR3 is TGCGCCAGCAGCCGAGGACTAGCTCGGGAGACCCAGTACTTC. Translated: CASSRGLARETQYF. The chain combines TRBV4-3 with TRBJ2-5, with 8 nucleotides matching TRBD2. The V segment lost 4 bases and the J segment 5 bases; nucleotides outside the gene matches: 6. In germline, CDR1 is LGHNA, CDR2 YSLEER. The CDR3 is 14 residues long.

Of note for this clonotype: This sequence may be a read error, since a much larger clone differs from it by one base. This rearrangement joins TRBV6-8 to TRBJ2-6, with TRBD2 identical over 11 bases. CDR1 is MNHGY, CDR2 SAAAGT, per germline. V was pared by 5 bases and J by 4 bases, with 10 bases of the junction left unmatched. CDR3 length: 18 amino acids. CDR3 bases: TGTGCCAGCAGTCCGCTAGCGGGAGGCACCCAAGGGGCCAACGTCCTGACTTTC. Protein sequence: CASSPLAGGTQGANVLTF.

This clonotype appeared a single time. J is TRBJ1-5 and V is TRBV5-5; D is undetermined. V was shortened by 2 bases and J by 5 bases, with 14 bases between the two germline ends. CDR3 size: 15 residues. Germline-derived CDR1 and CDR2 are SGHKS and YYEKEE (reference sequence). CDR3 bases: TGTGCCAGCAGCTTATCGCACAGCCGAGATCAGCCCCAGCATTTT. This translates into CASSLSHSRDQPQHF.

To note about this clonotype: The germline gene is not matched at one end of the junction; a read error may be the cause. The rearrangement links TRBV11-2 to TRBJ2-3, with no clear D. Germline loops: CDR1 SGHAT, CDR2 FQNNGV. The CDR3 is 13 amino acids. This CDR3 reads CANSFGPEDRQYF. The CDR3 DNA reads TGTGCCAACAGCTTTGGTCCTGAGGATAGGCAGTATTTT.

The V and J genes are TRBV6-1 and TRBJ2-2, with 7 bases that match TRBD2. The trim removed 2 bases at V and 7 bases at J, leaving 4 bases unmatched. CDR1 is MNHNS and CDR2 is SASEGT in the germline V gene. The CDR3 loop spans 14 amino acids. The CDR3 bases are TGTGCCAGCAGTGAAACTAGCGTCGGCGGGGAGCTGTTTTTT. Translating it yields CASSETSVGGELFF.